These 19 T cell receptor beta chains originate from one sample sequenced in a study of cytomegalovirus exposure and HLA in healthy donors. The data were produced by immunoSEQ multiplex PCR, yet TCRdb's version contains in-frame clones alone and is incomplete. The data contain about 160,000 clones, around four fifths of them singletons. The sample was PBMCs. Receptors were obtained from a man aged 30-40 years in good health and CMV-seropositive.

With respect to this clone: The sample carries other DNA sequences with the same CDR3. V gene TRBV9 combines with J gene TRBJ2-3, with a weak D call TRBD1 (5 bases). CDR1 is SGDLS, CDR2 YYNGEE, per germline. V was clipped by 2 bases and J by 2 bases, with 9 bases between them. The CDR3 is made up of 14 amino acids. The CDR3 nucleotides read TGTGCCAGCAGCGTTGAAGGGGACACAGATACGCAGTATTTT. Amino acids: CASSVEGDTDTQYF.

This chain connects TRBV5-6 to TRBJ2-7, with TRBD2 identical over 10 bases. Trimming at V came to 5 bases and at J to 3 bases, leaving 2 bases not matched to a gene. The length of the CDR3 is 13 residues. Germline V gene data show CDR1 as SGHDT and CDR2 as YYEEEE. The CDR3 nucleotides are TGTGCCAGCAGTTGGACTAGCGGCTACGAGCAGTACTTC. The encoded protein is CASSWTSGYEQYF.

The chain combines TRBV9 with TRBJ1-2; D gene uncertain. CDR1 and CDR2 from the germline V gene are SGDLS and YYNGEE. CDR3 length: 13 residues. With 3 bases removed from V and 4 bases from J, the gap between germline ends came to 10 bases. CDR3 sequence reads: CASSASGIYGYTF. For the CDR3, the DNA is TGTGCCAGCAGCGCCTCCGGGATCTATGGCTACACCTTC.

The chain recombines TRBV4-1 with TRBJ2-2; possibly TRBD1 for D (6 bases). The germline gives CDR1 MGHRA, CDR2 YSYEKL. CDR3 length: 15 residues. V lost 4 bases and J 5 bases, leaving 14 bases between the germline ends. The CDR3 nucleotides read TGCGCCAGCAGCCCTAGACAGGCAGCTACCGGGGAGCTGTTTTTT. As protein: CASSPRQAATGELFF.

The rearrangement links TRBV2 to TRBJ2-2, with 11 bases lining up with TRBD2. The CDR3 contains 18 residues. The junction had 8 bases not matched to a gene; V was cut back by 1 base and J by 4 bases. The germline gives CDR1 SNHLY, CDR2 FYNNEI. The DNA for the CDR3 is TGTGCCAGCAGTGAAGTCTTAGCGGGGGGGCTGGGCACCGGGGAGCTGTTTTTT. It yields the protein CASSEVLAGGLGTGELFF.

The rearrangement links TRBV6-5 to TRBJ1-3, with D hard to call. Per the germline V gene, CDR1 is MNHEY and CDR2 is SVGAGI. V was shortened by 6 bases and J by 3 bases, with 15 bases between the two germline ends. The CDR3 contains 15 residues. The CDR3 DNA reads TGTGCCAGCAGCCTAGGGAGGCTCGGTGGAAACACCATATATTTT. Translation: CASSLGRLGGNTIYF.

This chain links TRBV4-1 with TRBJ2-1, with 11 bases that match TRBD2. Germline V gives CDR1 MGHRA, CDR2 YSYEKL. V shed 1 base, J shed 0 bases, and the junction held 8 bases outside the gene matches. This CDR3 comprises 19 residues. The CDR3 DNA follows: TGCGCCAGCAGCCAAGGGCTAGCGGGGGGCCAAAGCTCCTACAATGAGCAGTTCTTC. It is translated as CASSQGLAGGQSSYNEQFF.

The DNA of the CDR3 is TGTGCCAGCAGCTTCACAGGGACGAACACTGAAGCTTTCTTT. Translating gives CASSFTGTNTEAFF. The V call is TRBV11-2, the J call TRBJ1-1, with a tentative D call TRBD1 (6 bases). CDR1 is SGHAT, CDR2 FQNNGV, per germline. V was trimmed by 3 bases and J by 1 base, leaving 9 bases between them. CDR3 length equals 14 residues.

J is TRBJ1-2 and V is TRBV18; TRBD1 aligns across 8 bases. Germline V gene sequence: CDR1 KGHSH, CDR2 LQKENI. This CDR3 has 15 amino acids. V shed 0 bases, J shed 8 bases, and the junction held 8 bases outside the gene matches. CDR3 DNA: TGTGCCAGCTCACCACCAGGGACAGGCGGGGGCGGCTACACCTTC. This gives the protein CASSPPGTGGGGYTF.

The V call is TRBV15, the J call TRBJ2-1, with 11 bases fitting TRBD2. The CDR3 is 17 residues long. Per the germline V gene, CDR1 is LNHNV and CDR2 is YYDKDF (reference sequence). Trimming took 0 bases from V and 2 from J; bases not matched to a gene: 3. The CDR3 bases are TGTGCCACCAGCAGAGATCCTAGCGGGGGGACCTACAATGAGCAGTTCTTC. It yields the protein CATSRDPSGGTYNEQFF.

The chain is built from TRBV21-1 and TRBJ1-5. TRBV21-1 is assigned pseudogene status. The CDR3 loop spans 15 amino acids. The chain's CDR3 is CASSKRRAGNQPQHF. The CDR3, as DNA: TGTGCCAGCAGCAAACGGAGGGCCGGCAATCAGCCCCAGCATTTT.

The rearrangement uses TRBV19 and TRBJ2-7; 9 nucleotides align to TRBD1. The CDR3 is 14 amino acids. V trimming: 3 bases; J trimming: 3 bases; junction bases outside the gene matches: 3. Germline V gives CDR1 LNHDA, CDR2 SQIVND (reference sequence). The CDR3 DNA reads TGTGCCAGTAGTATTGGACAGGGGATCTACGAGCAGTACTTC. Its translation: CASSIGQGIYEQYF. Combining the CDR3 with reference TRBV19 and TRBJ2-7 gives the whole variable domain DGGITQSPKYLFRKEGQNVTLSCEQNLNHDAMYWYRQDPGQGLRLIYYSQIVNDFQKGDIAEGYSVSREKKESFPLTVTSAQKNPTAFYLCASSIGQGIYEQYFGPGTRLTVT.

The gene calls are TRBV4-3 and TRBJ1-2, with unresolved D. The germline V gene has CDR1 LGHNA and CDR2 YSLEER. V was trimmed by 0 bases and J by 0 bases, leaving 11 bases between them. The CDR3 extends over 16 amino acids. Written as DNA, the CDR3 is TGCGCCAGCAGCCAAGATCGAGGCCGCTCTAACTATGGCTACACCTTC. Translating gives CASSQDRGRSNYGYTF.

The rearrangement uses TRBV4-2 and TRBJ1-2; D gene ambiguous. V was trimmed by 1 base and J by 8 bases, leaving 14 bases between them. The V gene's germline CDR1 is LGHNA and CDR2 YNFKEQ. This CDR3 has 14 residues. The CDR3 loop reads CASSQVEGPVGYTF. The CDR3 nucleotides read TGTGCCAGCAGCCAAGTTGAGGGCCCGGTAGGCTACACCTTC.

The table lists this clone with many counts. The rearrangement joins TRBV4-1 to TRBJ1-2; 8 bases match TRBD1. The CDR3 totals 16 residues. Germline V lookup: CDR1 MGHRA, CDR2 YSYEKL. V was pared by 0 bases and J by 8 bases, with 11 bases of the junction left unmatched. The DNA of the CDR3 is TGCGCCAGCAGCCAAGATGGGACAGGCCTACCGGGGGGCTACACCTTC. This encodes CASSQDGTGLPGGYTF.

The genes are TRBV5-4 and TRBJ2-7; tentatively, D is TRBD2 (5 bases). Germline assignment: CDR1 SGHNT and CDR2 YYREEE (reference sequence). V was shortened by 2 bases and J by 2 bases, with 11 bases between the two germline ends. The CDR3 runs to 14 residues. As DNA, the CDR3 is TGTGCCAGCAGCTTAGGTTCAGCGGCCTACGAGCAGTACTTC. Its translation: CASSLGSAAYEQYF. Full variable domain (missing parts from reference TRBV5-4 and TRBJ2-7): ETGVTQSPTHLIKTRGQQVTLRCSSQSGHNTVSWYQQALGQGPQFIFQYYREEENGRGNFPPRFSGLQFPNYSSELNVNALELDDSALYLCASSLGSAAYEQYFGPGTRLTVT.

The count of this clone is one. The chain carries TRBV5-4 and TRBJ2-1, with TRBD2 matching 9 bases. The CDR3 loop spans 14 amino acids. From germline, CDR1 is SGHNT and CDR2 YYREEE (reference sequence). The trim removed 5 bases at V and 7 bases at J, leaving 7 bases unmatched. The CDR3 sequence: CASSGAGGLNEQFF. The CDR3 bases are TGTGCCAGCAGTGGGGCGGGGGGGCTTAATGAGCAGTTCTTC.

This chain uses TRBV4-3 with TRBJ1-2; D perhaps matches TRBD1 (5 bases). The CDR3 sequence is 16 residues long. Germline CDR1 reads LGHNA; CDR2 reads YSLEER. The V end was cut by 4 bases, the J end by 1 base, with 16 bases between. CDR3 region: CASSPRGWEDNYGYTF. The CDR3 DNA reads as TGCGCCAGCAGCCCAAGGGGTTGGGAAGATAACTATGGCTACACCTTC.

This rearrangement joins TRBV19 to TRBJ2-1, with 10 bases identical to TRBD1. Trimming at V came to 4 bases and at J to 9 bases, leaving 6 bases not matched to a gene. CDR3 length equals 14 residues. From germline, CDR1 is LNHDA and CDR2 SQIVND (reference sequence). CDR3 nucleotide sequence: TGTGCCAGTAGTAGGGACAGGGGTTGGGGTGAGCAGTTCTTC. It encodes CASSRDRGWGEQFF. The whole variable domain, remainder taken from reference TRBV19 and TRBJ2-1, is DGGITQSPKYLFRKEGQNVTLSCEQNLNHDAMYWYRQDPGQGLRLIYYSQIVNDFQKGDIAEGYSVSREKKESFPLTVTSAQKNPTAFYLCASSRDRGWGEQFFGPGTRLTVL.